This TCR beta chain was recorded in a study of molecular identifiers for immune sequencing clone quantification. Study-level information: Replicates split RNA from approximately 20,000 or 100,000 naive CD8 cells five ways, and the researchers sequenced four portions.

This clonotype has only a few counts. TCRdb used MiXCR to reprocess the PCR reads, holding one entry per CDR3 protein. Of nearly 8,500 distinct CDR3 sequences in the sample, around 33% were seen once. Based on a CD8+CD4-CCR7+CD45RA+ profile, naive CD8 T cells were sorted. The sequence derives from a human donor in good health. Some libraries in this study had Jurkat cell RNA spiked in. The material sequenced was naive CD8+ T cells from blood, with Jurkat cell RNA spiked in. Subset meaning: FACS-sorted CD8+CD4-CCR7+CD45RA+ naive T cells.

CDR3 in DNA: TGTGCCAGCAGCTACACAGATACGCAGTATTTT. It is translated as CASSYTDTQYF. This chain links TRBV13 with TRBJ2-3; D unresolved. Germline V gene sequence: CDR1 PRHDT, CDR2 FYEKMQ (reference sequence). V dropped 4 bases and J dropped 2 bases, with 1 base sitting between them. This CDR3 contains 11 residues.